The T cell receptor (beta chain) under discussion was sequenced for a study of technical replicates of blood from several donors. Sequencing used immunoSEQ multiplex PCR; TCRdb keeps in-frame clones, though not all of them. The data hold tens of thousands of clones, with 90% to 97% observed a single time. CDR3 length: 13 amino acids. The germline V gene has CDR1 MNHEY and CDR2 SMNVEV (reference sequence). The germline V and J ends were trimmed by 3 bases and 2 bases, with 8 bases remaining between them. The chain combines TRBV27 with TRBJ2-7; D is unclear. The sequenced material came from T cells isolated from PBMCs. This sequence originates from a human donor in good health. CDR3 DNA sequence: TGTGCCAGCAGTTTGATCAACACCTACGAGCAGTACTTC. Amino acids: CASSLINTYEQYF.